These 15 T cell receptor beta chains were all obtained from the same sample, sequenced in a study. TCRdb processed the 5' RACE reads anew with MiXCR; each CDR3 protein has one entry. The table has roughly 38,000 distinct CDR3 sequences, about 19% seen once. What was sequenced was naive CD4+ T cells sorted from a lymph node. This sample's subset: naive CD4+ T cells, CD4+CD45RA+CD25-. The source of these receptors is a female donor with breast cancer.

This clonotype turned up a few times. The chain joins TRBV12-3 or TRBV12-4 to TRBJ1-1; perhaps TRBD1 as D (5 bases). This CDR3 region has 11 residues. Trimming stripped 4 bases from V and 14 bases from J, with 14 bases between. CDR3 nucleotides: TGTGCCAGCAGTTGGGGGAGGGACGCCTTCTTT. As protein: CASSWGRDAFF.

The chain carries TRBV29-1 and TRBJ2-7; D is perhaps TRBD2 (6 bases). Per germline, CDR1 SQVTM and CDR2 ANQGSEA. The CDR3 extends over 12 amino acids. V dropped 4 bases and J dropped 3 bases, with 10 bases sitting between them. CDR3 DNA sequence: TGCAGCGTTGGCAGCGGGTTCTACGAGCAGTACTTC. Protein sequence: CSVGSGFYEQYF.

In this sample, this clonotype turned up a few times. V and J are TRBV5-1 and TRBJ2-3; D ambiguous. Germline CDR1 SGHRS, CDR2 YFSETQ. V was clipped by 2 bases and J by 4 bases, with 14 bases between them. This CDR3 spans 15 amino acids. CDR3 region: CASSLKAAGADTQYF. The CDR3 bases are TGCGCCAGCAGCTTAAAGGCAGCAGGAGCAGATACGCAGTATTTT.

The J gene is TRBJ2-2, the V gene TRBV5-6; 7 bases line up with TRBD1. V was pared by 2 bases and J by 7 bases, with 8 bases of the junction left unmatched. Germline V gene sequence: CDR1 SGHDT, CDR2 YYEEEE. This CDR3 has 15 residues. DNA of the CDR3: TGTGCCAGCAGCTTCGACAGGGTCTATAACGGGGAGCTGTTTTTT. This encodes CASSFDRVYNGELFF. Full variable domain (rest looked up from reference TRBV5-6 and TRBJ2-2): DAGVTQSPTHLIKTRGQQVTLRCSPKSGHDTVSWYQQALGQGPQFIFQYYEEEERQRGNFPDRFSGHQFPNYSSELNVNALLLGDSALYLCASSFDRVYNGELFFGEGSRLTVL.

Relative to its sample, this clonotype is medium-sized. The genes are TRBV5-1 and TRBJ1-1, with 7 positions matching TRBD1. In germline, CDR1 is SGHRS, CDR2 YFSETQ. CDR3 length: 14 residues. V lost 4 bases, J lost 5 bases, and 8 bases stayed unmatched. The CDR3: CASSNQTGRTEAFF. CDR3 nucleotide sequence: TGCGCCAGCAGCAATCAGACAGGGCGGACTGAAGCTTTCTTT. The variable domain in full, with the rest retrieved from reference TRBV5-1 and TRBJ1-1, is KAGVTQTPRYLIKTRGQQVTLSCSPISGHRSVSWYQQTPGQGLQFLFEYFSETQRNKGNFPGRFSGRQFSNSRSEMNVSTLELGDSALYLCASSNQTGRTEAFFGQGTRLTVV.

The J gene is TRBJ2-2, the V gene TRBV7-2, with D perhaps being TRBD1 or TRBD2 (5 bases each). CDR3 length: 15 residues. The V gene lost 8 bases and the J gene lost 4 bases, with 17 bases spanning the gap. Germline assignment: CDR1 SGHTA and CDR2 FQGNSA. The CDR3 here is CASSPGTGRTGELFF. The CDR3 DNA reads TGTGCCAGCTCACCCGGGACCGGGCGCACCGGGGAGCTGTTTTTT. Filled out from reference TRBV7-2 and TRBJ2-2, the complete variable domain reads GAGVSQSPSNKVTEKGKDVELRCDPISGHTALYWYRQSLGQGLEFLIYFQGNSAPDKSGLPSDRFSAERTGGSVSTLTIQRTQQEDSAVYLCASSPGTGRTGELFFGEGSRLTVL.

There are many counts of this clonotype. The rearrangement links TRBV5-1 to TRBJ1-1, with D tentatively TRBD1 (6 bases). The CDR3 consists of 15 residues. Trimming left V 6 bases short and J 1 base short, with 16 bases between. CDR1 and CDR2 from the germline V gene are SGHRS and YFSETQ. CDR3 residues: CASNSNADRNTEAFF. CDR3 sequence (DNA): TGCGCCAGCAATTCGAACGCGGACAGGAACACTGAAGCTTTCTTT.

The rearrangement joins TRBV6-5 to TRBJ2-2; D might be TRBD1 (5 bases). The CDR3 is made up of 13 amino acids. CDR1 and CDR2 from the germline V gene are MNHEY and SVGAGI. Trimming shortened V by 6 bases and J by 5 bases, and 10 bases separated the two germline ends. The CDR3 DNA is TGTGCCAGCAGATACCACAGGACCGGGGAGCTGTTTTTT. It specifies CASRYHRTGELFF.

This clonotype was observed a few times. This rearrangement joins TRBV30 to TRBJ2-7, with a weak D call TRBD1 (6 bases). Per germline, CDR1 GTSNPN and CDR2 SVGIG (reference sequence). Trimming removed 8 bases from V and 11 bases from J, with 19 bases in between. The CDR3 runs 11 residues. The CDR3 loop reads CARGTHLKEYF. The DNA of the CDR3 is TGTGCCCGAGGGACACACCTGAAGGAGTACTTC.

This clonotype has a count of ten or more. The chain recombines TRBV7-3 with TRBJ2-1; 11 bases line up with TRBD2. The J segment lost 6 bases and the V segment lost 5 bases, leaving 6 bases of the junction unmatched. CDR1 and CDR2 (germline): SGHTA, FQGTGA. The length of the CDR3 is 15 residues. The CDR3 DNA is TGTGCCAGCAGCCCAATTGGGACTAGCGGCAATGAGCAGTTCTTC. It translates to CASSPIGTSGNEQFF.

This clonotype was observed once. V and J are TRBV28 and TRBJ2-1; D possibly corresponds to TRBD1 (5 bases). The CDR3 runs to 13 residues. V lost 5 bases and J 3 bases, leaving 8 bases between the germline ends. The V gene's germline CDR1 is MDHEN and CDR2 SYDVKM. The CDR3 DNA reads TGTGCCAGCAGTAAGGGGATCTACAATGAGCAGTTCTTC. This sequence encodes CASSKGIYNEQFF.

The chain is built from TRBV29-1 and TRBJ2-1; D tentatively reads TRBD1 or TRBD2 (5 bases each). Trimming took 3 bases from V and 8 from J, leaving 11 bases between them. The CDR3 runs 12 residues. Germline V CDR1 and CDR2: SQVTM, ANQGSEA. The CDR3 DNA reads TGCAGCGTTGATCCAATGGGGGATGAGCAGTTCTTC. Amino acid sequence: CSVDPMGDEQFF.

This clonotype was seen more than once but under ten times. The CDR3 bases are TGCGCCAGCAGGGTAGACCAAGAGACCCAGTACTTC. This sequence encodes CASRVDQETQYF. This chain connects TRBV5-1 to TRBJ2-5; unclear D gene. The CDR3 runs 12 residues. Germline loops: CDR1 SGHRS, CDR2 YFSETQ. With 5 bases removed from V and 0 bases from J, the gap between germline ends came to 5 bases.

This clonotype was recorded many times. The chain is built from TRBV24-1 and TRBJ1-2; D is perhaps TRBD1 (6 bases). V was cut by 11 bases and J by 0 bases, with 12 bases left in between. This CDR3 contains 13 residues. Germline lookup yields CDR1 KGHDR and CDR2 SFDVKD. Here the CDR3 reads CARTGTTNYGYTF. CDR3 sequence (DNA): TGTGCCAGAACAGGGACAACTAACTATGGCTACACCTTC.

This rearrangement joins TRBV12-3 or TRBV12-4 to TRBJ2-5, with a weak D call TRBD1 (6 bases). This CDR3 has 14 residues. The V and J ends lost 2 bases and 5 bases respectively, with 12 bases between them. This chain's CDR3 is CASSLTGLRETQYF. The CDR3 region has the DNA TGTGCCAGCAGTTTAACAGGGTTGCGTGAGACCCAGTACTTC.